This entry is about one TCR beta chain. This entry comes from a study of T cell responses to AZD1222 COVID-19 vaccine. In germline, CDR1 is ENHRY, CDR2 SYGVKD. The CDR3 loop spans 15 amino acids. With V trimmed by 4 bases and J by 7 bases, 10 bases remained unmatched. Sequenced by immunoSEQ multiplex PCR; TCRdb stores in-frame clones only, minus some. Of about 150,000 clones in the sample, around 93% are singletons; the top ten hold approximately 3.6%. The receptor comes from an adult who received the AZD1222 COVID-19 vaccine. The J gene is TRBJ2-1, the V gene TRBV10-3; TRBD1 aligns across 7 bases. The starting material was peripheral blood, obtained 28 days after the second AZD1222 dose. CDR3 nucleotide sequence: TGTGCCATCAGTGGCCGGGACAGTTCGGGGAATGAGCAGTTCTTC. Residues: CAISGRDSSGNEQFF.